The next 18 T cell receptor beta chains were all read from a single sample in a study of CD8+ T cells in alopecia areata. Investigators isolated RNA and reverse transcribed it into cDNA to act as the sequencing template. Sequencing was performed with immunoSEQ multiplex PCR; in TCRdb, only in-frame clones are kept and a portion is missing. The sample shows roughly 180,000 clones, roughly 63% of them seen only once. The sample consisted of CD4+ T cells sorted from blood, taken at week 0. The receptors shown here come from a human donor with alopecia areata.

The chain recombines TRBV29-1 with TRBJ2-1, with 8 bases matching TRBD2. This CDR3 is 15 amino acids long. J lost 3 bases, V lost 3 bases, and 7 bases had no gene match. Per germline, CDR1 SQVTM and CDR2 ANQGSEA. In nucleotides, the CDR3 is TGCAGCGTTGATAGTGCGGGGGGCTTCTACAATGAGCAGTTCTTC. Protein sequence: CSVDSAGGFYNEQFF.

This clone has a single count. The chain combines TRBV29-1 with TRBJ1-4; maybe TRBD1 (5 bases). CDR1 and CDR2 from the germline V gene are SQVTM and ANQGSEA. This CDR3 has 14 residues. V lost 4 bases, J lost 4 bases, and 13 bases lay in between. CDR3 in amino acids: CSVAPTVNNEKLFF. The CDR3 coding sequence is TGCAGCGTTGCCCCGACAGTGAATAATGAAAAACTGTTTTTT.

CDR3: CASGLRQAPNNTEAFF. Here the CDR3 DNA reads TGTGCTAGTGGTTTGCGACAGGCACCAAACAACACTGAAGCTTTCTTT. The chain joins TRBV12-5 to TRBJ1-1; a possible D gene is TRBD1 (6 bases). Trimming stripped 2 bases from V and 2 bases from J, with 15 bases between. Per the germline V gene, CDR1 is LGHNT and CDR2 is FRNRAP. This CDR3 comprises 16 residues.

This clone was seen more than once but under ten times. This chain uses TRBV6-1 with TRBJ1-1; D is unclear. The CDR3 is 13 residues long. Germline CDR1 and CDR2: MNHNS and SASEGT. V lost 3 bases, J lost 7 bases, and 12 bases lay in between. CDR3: CASSDPWVSEAFF. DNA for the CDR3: TGTGCCAGCAGTGACCCCTGGGTAAGTGAAGCTTTCTTT.

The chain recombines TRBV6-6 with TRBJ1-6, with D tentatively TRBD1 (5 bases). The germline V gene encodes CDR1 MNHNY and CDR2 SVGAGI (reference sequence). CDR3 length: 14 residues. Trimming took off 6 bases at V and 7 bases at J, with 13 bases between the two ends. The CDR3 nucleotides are TGTGCCAGCAGCCGTTCCAGGGAAAATTCACCCCTCCACTTT. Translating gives CASSRSRENSPLHF.

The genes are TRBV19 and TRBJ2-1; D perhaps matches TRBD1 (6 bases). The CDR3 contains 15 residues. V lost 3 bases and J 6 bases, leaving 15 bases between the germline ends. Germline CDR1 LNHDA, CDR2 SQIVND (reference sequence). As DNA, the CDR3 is TGTGCCAGTAGTATGGTCCCAGGGGCCGGCAATGAGCAGTTCTTC. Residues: CASSMVPGAGNEQFF.

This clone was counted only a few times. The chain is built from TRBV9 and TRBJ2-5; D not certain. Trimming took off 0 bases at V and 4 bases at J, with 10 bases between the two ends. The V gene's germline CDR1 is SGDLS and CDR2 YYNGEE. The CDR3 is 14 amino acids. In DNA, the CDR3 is TGTGCCAGCAGCGTAGAACAGCGAACAGAGACCCAGTACTTC. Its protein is CASSVEQRTETQYF.

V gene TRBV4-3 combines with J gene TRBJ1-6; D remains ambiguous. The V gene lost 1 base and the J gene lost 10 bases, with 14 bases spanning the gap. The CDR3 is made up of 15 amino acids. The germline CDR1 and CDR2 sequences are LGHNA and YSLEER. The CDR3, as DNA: TGCGCCAGCAGCCAAGGGGCAGGATCGGGGTCACCCCTCCACTTT. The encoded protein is CASSQGAGSGSPLHF.

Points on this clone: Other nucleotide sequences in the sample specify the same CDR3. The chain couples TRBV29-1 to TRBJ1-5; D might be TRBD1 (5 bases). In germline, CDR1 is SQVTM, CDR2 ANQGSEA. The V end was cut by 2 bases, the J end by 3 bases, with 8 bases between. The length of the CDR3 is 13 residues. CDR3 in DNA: TGCAGCGTTGAACAGGGTCCCAATCAGCCCCAGCATTTT. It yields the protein CSVEQGPNQPQHF.

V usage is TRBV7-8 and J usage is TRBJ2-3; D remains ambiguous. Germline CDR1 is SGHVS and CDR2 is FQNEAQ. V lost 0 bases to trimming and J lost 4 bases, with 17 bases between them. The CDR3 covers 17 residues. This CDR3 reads CASSLADPFRPSDTQYF. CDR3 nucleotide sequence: TGTGCCAGCAGCTTAGCCGACCCCTTTCGGCCCTCAGATACGCAGTATTTT.

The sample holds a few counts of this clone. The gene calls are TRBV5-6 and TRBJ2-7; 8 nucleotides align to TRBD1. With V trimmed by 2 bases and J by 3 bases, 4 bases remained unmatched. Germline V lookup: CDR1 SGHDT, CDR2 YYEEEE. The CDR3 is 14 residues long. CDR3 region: CASSFPGGVYEQYF. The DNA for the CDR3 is TGTGCCAGCAGCTTCCCAGGGGGCGTCTACGAGCAGTACTTC.

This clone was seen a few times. CDR3 bases: TGTGCCAGCAGCCAAGGGTGGGGGTCCTACGAGCAGTACTTC. Translated: CASSQGWGSYEQYF. The V call is TRBV14, the J call TRBJ2-7; D is possibly TRBD1 or TRBD2 (5 bases each). The germline gives CDR1 SGHDN, CDR2 FVKESK. CDR3 length: 14 residues. Trimming removed 1 base from V and 1 base from J, with 8 bases in between.

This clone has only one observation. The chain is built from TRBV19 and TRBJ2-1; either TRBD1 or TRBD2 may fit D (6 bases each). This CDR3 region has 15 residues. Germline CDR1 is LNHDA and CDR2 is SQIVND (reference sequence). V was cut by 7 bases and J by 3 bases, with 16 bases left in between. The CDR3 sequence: CASTRVGGNYNEQFF. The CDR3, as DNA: TGTGCCAGTACTCGGGTGGGGGGCAACTACAATGAGCAGTTCTTC.

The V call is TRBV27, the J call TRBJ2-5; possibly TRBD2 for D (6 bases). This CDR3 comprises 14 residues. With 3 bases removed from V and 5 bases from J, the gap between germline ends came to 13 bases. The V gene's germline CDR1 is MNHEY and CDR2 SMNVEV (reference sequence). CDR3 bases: TGTGCCAGCAGTTTTATGGGAGGAGGGGAGACCCAGTACTTC. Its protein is CASSFMGGGETQYF.

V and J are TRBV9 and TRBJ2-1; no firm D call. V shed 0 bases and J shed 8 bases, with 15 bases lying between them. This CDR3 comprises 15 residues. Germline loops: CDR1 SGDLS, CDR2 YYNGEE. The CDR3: CASSVAASRNHEQFF. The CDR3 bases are TGTGCCAGCAGCGTAGCGGCTAGTCGAAACCATGAGCAGTTCTTC.

The CDR3 is CASSPNLLYEQYF. In nucleotides, the CDR3 is TGCGCCAGCAGTCCAAACCTCCTCTACGAGCAGTACTTC. The chain links TRBV10-2 to TRBJ2-7; no firm D call. CDR1 and CDR2 from the germline V gene are WSHSY and SAAADI. Trimming cost V 5 bases and J 3 bases, with 11 bases left between them. The CDR3 is made up of 13 amino acids.

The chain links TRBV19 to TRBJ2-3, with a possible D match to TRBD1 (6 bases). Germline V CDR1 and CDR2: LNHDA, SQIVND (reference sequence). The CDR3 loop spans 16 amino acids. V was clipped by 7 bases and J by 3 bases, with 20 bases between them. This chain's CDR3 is CASTPLGRGGTDTQYF. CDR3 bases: TGTGCCAGTACCCCCCTGGGCAGGGGCGGGACAGATACGCAGTATTTT. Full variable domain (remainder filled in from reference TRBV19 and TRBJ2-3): DGGITQSPKYLFRKEGQNVTLSCEQNLNHDAMYWYRQDPGQGLRLIYYSQIVNDFQKGDIAEGYSVSREKKESFPLTVTSAQKNPTAFYLCASTPLGRGGTDTQYFGPGTRLTVL.

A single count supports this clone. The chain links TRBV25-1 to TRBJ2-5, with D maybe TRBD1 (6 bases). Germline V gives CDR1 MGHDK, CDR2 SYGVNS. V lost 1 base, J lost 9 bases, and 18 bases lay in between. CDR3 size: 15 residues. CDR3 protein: CASSELARQDRAQYF. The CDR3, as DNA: TGTGCCAGCAGTGAATTAGCACGACAGGACCGGGCCCAGTACTTC.